This T cell receptor beta chain originates from a study of cytotoxic CD8 clonotypes in ibrutinib-treated CLL. Study-wide results and limits: T-cell clonality at baseline went above that of age-matched healthy donors and rose and fell with circulating CD8+ T-cell counts. The study found public clonotypes uncommon, contracting or stable on treatment. Collection times varied between progressing and sustained-remission patients.

Deep sequencing aimed at 1 in 200,000 to 1 in 1 million T cells' resolution. Profiled with immunoSEQ multiplex PCR; TCRdb holds only in-frame clones, not every one. The sample lists tens of thousands of clones; roughly 69% were seen once. This clone has a handful of counts. Its antigen remains unidentified. Germline V gene data show CDR1 as MNHNY and CDR2 as SVGAGI (reference sequence). V lost 3 bases and J lost 9, with 15 bases in between. The CDR3 runs 15 residues. Sequencing was performed on PBMCs, taken after 24 months of ibrutinib treatment. The clonotype was recovered from a human donor with chronic lymphocytic leukemia. The V gene is TRBV6-6, the J gene TRBJ1-6, with D possibly being TRBD1 (5 bases). CDR3 amino acids: CASSYGGVPPSPLHF. In DNA form, the CDR3 reads TGTGCCAGCAGTTATGGGGGGGTCCCCCCTTCACCCCTCCACTTT.